A single sample is the source of the 26 T cell receptor beta chains below, sequenced in a study of T cell responses to AZD1222 COVID-19 vaccine. Assay used: immunoSEQ multiplex PCR; TCRdb lists only in-frame clones, some missing. The sample has more than 75,000 clones, under 95% seen once; the top ten hold around 8%. Sample: peripheral blood, taken 28 days after the second AZD1222 dose. These TCRs come from an adult who received the AZD1222 COVID-19 vaccine.

The chain joins TRBV6-2 or TRBV6-3 to TRBJ2-7; D call uncertain. The CDR3 spans 12 residues. CDR1 MNHEY and CDR2 SVGEGT come from the germline V gene. V shed 3 bases and J shed 4 bases, with 7 bases lying between them. CDR3 DNA sequence: TGTGCCAGCAGTTATTTTCGGTACGAGCAGTACTTC. It translates to CASSYFRYEQYF.

The rearrangement joins TRBV6-5 to TRBJ2-6, with no clear D. Germline CDR1 is MNHEY and CDR2 is SVGAGI. Trimming removed 7 bases from V and 0 bases from J, with 7 bases in between. There are 14 residues in the CDR3. Here the CDR3 DNA reads TGTGCCAGCAACCGTCTCTCTGGGGCCAACGTCCTGACTTTC. Protein: CASNRLSGANVLTF.

The chain joins TRBV4-3 to TRBJ2-1, with 11 bases aligning to TRBD2. This CDR3 contains 16 residues. Germline V lookup: CDR1 LGHNA, CDR2 YSLEER. V was pared by 0 bases and J by 7 bases, with 5 bases of the junction left unmatched. The CDR3 sequence: CASSQEAIAGGNEQFF. DNA of the CDR3: TGCGCCAGCAGCCAAGAGGCGATAGCGGGAGGGAATGAGCAGTTCTTC.

This chain connects TRBV19 to TRBJ1-2; D might be TRBD1 (6 bases). The V and J ends lost 7 bases and 2 bases respectively, with 14 bases between them. The CDR3 contains 14 residues. Per the germline V gene, CDR1 is LNHDA and CDR2 is SQIVND (reference sequence). The DNA for the CDR3 is TGTGCCAGTACCCCCCGGGGGCGGAACTATGGCTACACCTTC. Protein product: CASTPRGRNYGYTF.

The V gene is TRBV4-1, the J gene TRBJ2-2; a weak D match, TRBD2 (6 bases). The V gene lost 1 base and the J gene lost 1 base, with 10 bases spanning the gap. This CDR3 contains 16 residues. Germline CDR1 and CDR2: MGHRA and YSYEKL. Written as DNA, the CDR3 is TGCGCCAGCAGCCAAGGTGGGGGAGGGAACACCGGGGAGCTGTTTTTT. Translating gives CASSQGGGGNTGELFF.

This clone was observed a single time. J is TRBJ1-2 and V is TRBV5-1, with TRBD1 as a possible D gene (5 bases). The CDR3 covers 13 residues. Looked up from germline, CDR1 is SGHRS and CDR2 is YFSETQ. V lost 4 bases, J lost 4 bases, and 11 bases lay in between. CDR3 sequence: CASSPGGGYGYTF. DNA for the CDR3: TGCGCCAGCAGCCCCGGGGGGGGCTATGGCTACACCTTC.

This clone has just a few counts. This rearrangement joins TRBV5-1 to TRBJ2-2; no definite D call. The germline V gene encodes CDR1 SGHRS and CDR2 YFSETQ. The V gene lost 3 bases and the J gene lost 8 bases, with 5 bases spanning the gap. This CDR3 has 11 amino acids. The CDR3 bases are TGCGCCAGCAGCTCGGTAGGGGAGCTGTTTTTT. Translated: CASSSVGELFF.

The CDR3 DNA reads as TGTGCCAGCTCACCGGACAAAATGACTGAAGCTTTCTTT. This codes for CASSPDKMTEAFF. The chain uses TRBV18 and TRBJ1-1; D is perhaps TRBD1 (5 bases). Germline V gene data show CDR1 as KGHSH and CDR2 as LQKENI. V was trimmed by 3 bases and J by 5 bases, leaving 10 bases between them. The CDR3 runs to 13 residues.

The chain carries TRBV10-2 and TRBJ2-3, with D maybe TRBD2 (5 bases). V lost 6 bases to trimming and J lost 2 bases, with 15 bases between them. The CDR3 is made up of 15 amino acids. Germline V lookup: CDR1 WSHSY, CDR2 SAAADI. CDR3 sequence: CASSHSGTFTDTQYF. CDR3 DNA: TGCGCCAGCAGCCACAGCGGTACTTTCACAGATACGCAGTATTTT.

This clone was picked up one time. This chain uses TRBV30 with TRBJ2-6; TRBD1 agrees at 9 bases. Germline CDR1 reads GTSNPN; CDR2 reads SVGIG (reference sequence). The V gene end was trimmed by 3 bases and the J gene end by 0 bases; junction bases not matched to a gene: 6. CDR3 length: 17 amino acids. The chain's CDR3 is CAWRADRGGSGANVLTF. CDR3 nucleotide sequence: TGTGCCTGGAGGGCGGACAGGGGTGGCTCTGGGGCCAACGTCCTGACTTTC.

J is TRBJ1-1 and V is TRBV7-3; perhaps TRBD1 as D (6 bases). Germline V gives CDR1 SGHTA, CDR2 FQGTGA. Trimming shortened V by 5 bases and J by 4 bases, and 17 bases separated the two germline ends. The CDR3 has 15 amino acids. The CDR3 sequence is CASSISQGGGTEAFF. The DNA of the CDR3 is TGTGCCAGCAGCATATCACAGGGAGGGGGCACTGAAGCTTTCTTT.

This chain connects TRBV9 to TRBJ2-3; the match to TRBD2 covers 9 bases. Germline V lookup: CDR1 SGDLS, CDR2 YYNGEE. After removal of 0 bases from V and 5 bases from J, the junction contained 7 bases not matched to a gene. The CDR3 consists of 16 residues. In DNA, the CDR3 is TGTGCCAGCAGCGTAGGGCCTAGCGGGAAAGTAGATACGCAGTATTTT. Residues: CASSVGPSGKVDTQYF.

This CDR3 is CASSPQRAGAAYTF. The CDR3 nucleotides read TGTGCCAGCAGCCCCCAGAGGGCAGGGGCCGCCTACACCTTC. The chain joins TRBV7-3 to TRBJ1-2, with a possible D match to TRBD1 (6 bases). The V end was cut by 5 bases, the J end by 10 bases, with 20 bases between. Germline values: CDR1 SGHTA, CDR2 FQGTGA. This CDR3 is 14 amino acids long.

The sample holds one count of this clone. Other DNA sequences in this specimen translate into the identical CDR3. The gene calls are TRBV28 and TRBJ2-7; D not resolved. Germline values: CDR1 MDHEN, CDR2 SYDVKM. This CDR3 has 13 residues. V was cut by 5 bases and J by 1 base, with 9 bases left in between. CDR3 coding DNA: TGTGCCAGCAGTCCACCGCCTTCCTACGAGCAGTACTTC. Protein sequence: CASSPPPSYEQYF.

The V gene is TRBV11-1, the J gene TRBJ1-1; D gene unclear. Germline V gene sequence: CDR1 SGHAT, CDR2 FQDESV (reference sequence). The CDR3 contains 13 residues. V dropped 5 bases and J dropped 4 bases, with 11 bases sitting between them. Written as DNA, the CDR3 is TGTGCCAGCAGCGCTAGGGAGGGCACTGAAGCTTTCTTT. This sequence encodes CASSAREGTEAFF.

The chain links TRBV2 to TRBJ2-2; D may be TRBD1 (5 bases). CDR3 length: 12 amino acids. Trimming cost V 1 base and J 9 bases, with 6 bases left between them. The germline CDR1 and CDR2 sequences are SNHLY and FYNNEI. CDR3 protein: CASSEGGRELFF. Here the CDR3 DNA reads TGTGCCAGCAGTGAAGGGGGCAGGGAGCTGTTTTTT.

J is TRBJ2-3 and V is TRBV30; 8 nucleotides agree with TRBD1. The CDR3 length is 15 residues. After removal of 2 bases from V and 1 base from J, the junction contained 5 bases not matched to a gene. Germline V gene data show CDR1 as GTSNPN and CDR2 as SVGIG (reference sequence). The CDR3 DNA reads as TGTGCCTGGAGTAAACAGGGGGTTGGCACAGATACGCAGTATTTT. Translating gives CAWSKQGVGTDTQYF.

The J gene is TRBJ1-1, the V gene TRBV14; D gene unclear. V was clipped by 4 bases and J by 0 bases, with 12 bases between them. In germline, CDR1 is SGHDN, CDR2 FVKESK. This CDR3 region has 15 residues. The CDR3 loop is CASSLGEIMNTEAFF. The CDR3 region has the DNA TGTGCCAGCAGCCTCGGAGAAATCATGAACACTGAAGCTTTCTTT.

This rearrangement joins TRBV19 to TRBJ2-3, with D perhaps being TRBD1 or TRBD2 (6 bases each). CDR1 is LNHDA and CDR2 is SQIVND in the germline V gene (reference sequence). CDR3 length: 16 residues. Trimming pared 7 bases from V and 2 bases from J, leaving 19 bases between. CDR3 sequence: CASKRGIAEVTDTQYF. In nucleotides, the CDR3 is TGTGCCAGTAAAAGGGGGATAGCGGAGGTCACAGATACGCAGTATTTT.

The chain carries TRBV2 and TRBJ2-1; 8 bases align to TRBD2. The germline gives CDR1 SNHLY, CDR2 FYNNEI. There are 16 residues in the CDR3. V was pared by 5 bases and J by 9 bases, with 15 bases of the junction left unmatched. CDR3 nucleotide sequence: TGTGCCAGCAGTCGCAGTAGCGGGATAGTATCCGGTGAGCAGTTCTTC. This codes for CASSRSSGIVSGEQFF.

This clone was counted once. The chain uses TRBV28 and TRBJ2-5, with 7 bases matching TRBD1. The CDR3 has 13 amino acids. Germline trimming cut 7 bases from V and 5 bases from J; bases unmatched to any gene: 7. Per germline, CDR1 MDHEN and CDR2 SYDVKM. CDR3 sequence reads: CASIRQGRETQYF. DNA of the CDR3: TGTGCCAGCATCCGACAGGGACGGGAGACCCAGTACTTC.

The chain carries TRBV28 and TRBJ1-5; D is perhaps TRBD1 (6 bases). Germline CDR1 reads MDHEN; CDR2 reads SYDVKM. V was cut by 5 bases and J by 4 bases, with 15 bases left in between. The CDR3 loop spans 15 amino acids. The CDR3 bases are TGTGCCAGCAGTCCGACAGGCCTCTCGAATCAGCCCCAGCATTTT. Its protein is CASSPTGLSNQPQHF.

The chain links TRBV5-1 to TRBJ2-1, with D possibly called TRBD1 or TRBD2 (5 bases each). The CDR3 has 16 amino acids. The V end was cut by 0 bases, the J end by 2 bases, with 12 bases between. The germline gives CDR1 SGHRS, CDR2 YFSETQ. CDR3 sequence: CASSLGSGGAYNEQFF. As DNA, the CDR3 is TGCGCCAGCAGCTTGGGGTCTGGGGGAGCCTACAATGAGCAGTTCTTC. Supplemented by reference TRBV5-1 and TRBJ2-1, the full variable domain reads KAGVTQTPRYLIKTRGQQVTLSCSPISGHRSVSWYQQTPGQGLQFLFEYFSETQRNKGNFPGRFSGRQFSNSRSEMNVSTLELGDSALYLCASSLGSGGAYNEQFFGPGTRLTVL.

The chain joins TRBV4-2 to TRBJ1-1, with D tentatively TRBD1 (5 bases). CDR1 and CDR2 from the germline V gene are LGHNA and YNFKEQ. Between the trimmed V and J ends, which lost 3 bases and 4 bases, there was a span of 18 bases. The CDR3 totals 16 residues. The CDR3, as DNA: TGTGCCAGCAGCCACCAAGGGTCCAGGGCGATCACTGAAGCTTTCTTT. It encodes CASSHQGSRAITEAFF.

This clone was detected once. This chain connects TRBV28 to TRBJ2-7, with unresolved D. The germline V gene has CDR1 MDHEN and CDR2 SYDVKM. V was clipped by 6 bases and J by 0 bases, with 6 bases between them. CDR3 length: 12 amino acids. In DNA, the CDR3 is TGTGCCAGCAGCCCGAGCTCCTACGAGCAGTACTTC. It encodes CASSPSSYEQYF.

V is TRBV3-1 (or the pseudogene TRBV3-2) and J is TRBJ2-4; 15 nucleotides match TRBD2. The V and J ends lost 4 bases and 1 base, in that order; junction bases with no gene match: 5. CDR1 is LGHDT, CDR2 YNNKEL, per germline (reference sequence). CDR3 length equals 18 residues. This chain's CDR3 is CASSPGTSGRMAKNIQYF. CDR3 nucleotides: TGTGCCAGCAGCCCAGGGACTAGCGGGAGGATGGCCAAAAACATTCAGTACTTC.